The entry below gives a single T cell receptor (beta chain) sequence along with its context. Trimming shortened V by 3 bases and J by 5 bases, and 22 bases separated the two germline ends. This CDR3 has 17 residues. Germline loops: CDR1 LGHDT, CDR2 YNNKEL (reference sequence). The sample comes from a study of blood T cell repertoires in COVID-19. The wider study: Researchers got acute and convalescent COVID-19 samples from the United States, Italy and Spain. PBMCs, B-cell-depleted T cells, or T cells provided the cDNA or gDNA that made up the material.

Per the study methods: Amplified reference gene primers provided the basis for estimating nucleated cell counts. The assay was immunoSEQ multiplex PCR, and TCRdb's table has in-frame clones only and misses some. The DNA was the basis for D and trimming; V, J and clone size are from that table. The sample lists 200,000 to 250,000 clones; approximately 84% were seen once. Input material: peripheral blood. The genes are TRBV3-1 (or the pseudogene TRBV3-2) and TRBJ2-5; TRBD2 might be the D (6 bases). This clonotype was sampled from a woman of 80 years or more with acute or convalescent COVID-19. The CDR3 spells CASSHRTSGSTVETQYF. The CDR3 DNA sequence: TGTGCCAGCAGCCACCGGACCAGCGGGTCGACGGTGGAGACCCAGTACTTC.